Below, 14 T cell receptor beta chains from the same sample are listed, as sequenced in a study of blood T cells in healthy people across ages. A second PCR of 7 to 11 cycles used a sample-barcoded 5' primer and a J-beta primer mix. TCRdb recomputed calls from the 5' RACE reads with MiXCR, one row per CDR3 protein. The data contain fewer than 2,000,000 distinct CDR3 sequences, 30% to 40% of them seen just once; the ten biggest clones take up roughly 10%. Material for sequencing was blood. The receptors were sampled from a woman in her twenties or thirties in good health.

A few counts support this clonotype. This chain links TRBV15 with TRBJ2-1, with a possible D match to TRBD1 (5 bases). Germline V gene sequence: CDR1 LNHNV, CDR2 YYDKDF (reference sequence). With 0 bases removed from V and 1 base from J, the gap between germline ends came to 10 bases. The CDR3 covers 16 residues. The CDR3 is CATSREGAGSYNEQFF. The CDR3 DNA sequence: TGTGCCACCAGCAGAGAAGGGGCAGGGTCCTACAATGAGCAGTTCTTC. The full variable domain, its missing parts supplied by reference TRBV15 and TRBJ2-1, is DAMVIQNPRYQVTQFGKPVTLSCSQTLNHNVMYWYQQKSSQAPKLLFHYYDKDFNNEADTPDNFQSRRPNTSFCFLDIRSPGLGDTAMYLCATSREGAGSYNEQFFGPGTRLTVL.

This clonotype has a handful of counts. This chain uses TRBV7-2 with TRBJ2-7; perhaps TRBD1 as D (6 bases). The CDR3 loop spans 17 amino acids. Germline V CDR1 and CDR2: SGHTA, FQGNSA. V lost 2 bases and J lost 0, with 17 bases in between. The CDR3 bases are TGTGCCAGCAGCTTACCCCGGCAGGGGCCCAGCTCCTACGAGCAGTACTTC. Its translation: CASSLPRQGPSSYEQYF.

V usage is TRBV20-1 and J usage is TRBJ2-7; no reliable D call. Germline loops: CDR1 DFQATT, CDR2 SNEGSKA (reference sequence). Trimming removed 5 bases from V and 0 bases from J, with 14 bases in between. The CDR3 covers 14 residues. Written as DNA, the CDR3 is TGCAGTGCTGGACCGGGTCGAAGCTCCTACGAGCAGTACTTC. Translation gives CSAGPGRSSYEQYF.

The chain joins TRBV2 to TRBJ2-1, with 12 positions matching TRBD2. Germline V gene lookup returns CDR1 SNHLY and CDR2 FYNNEI. J gave up 4 bases and V 4 bases, and 5 bases lay outside the gene matches. There are 16 residues in the CDR3. In DNA form, the CDR3 reads TGTGCCAGCAGTGGCGGACTAGCGGGGAATTACAATGAGCAGTTCTTC. Translated: CASSGGLAGNYNEQFF.

This clonotype showed up just a few times. The chain carries TRBV7-9 and TRBJ2-5; 9 bases line up with TRBD1. Germline V lookup: CDR1 SEHNR, CDR2 FQNEAQ (reference sequence). The CDR3 spans 16 residues. V shed 2 bases and J 3 bases; nucleotides not matched to a gene: 7. CDR3 protein: CASSLIIGTGKETQYF. The DNA for the CDR3 is TGTGCCAGCAGCTTAATCATTGGGACAGGGAAAGAGACCCAGTACTTC.

This clonotype was detected a few times. The V gene is TRBV5-1, the J gene TRBJ1-2; no clear D gene. Germline loops: CDR1 SGHRS, CDR2 YFSETQ. This CDR3 has 13 residues. The germline V and J ends were trimmed by 0 bases and 6 bases, with 9 bases remaining between them. CDR3 DNA sequence: TGCGCCAGCAGCTTGGGTCTCGAGAATGGCTACACCTTC. Protein sequence: CASSLGLENGYTF.

The chain links TRBV6-1 to TRBJ2-5, with 8 bases that match TRBD2. There are 13 residues in the CDR3. The V gene's germline CDR1 is MNHNS and CDR2 SASEGT. V gave up 5 bases and J gave up 7 bases; unmatched junction bases: 6. DNA of the CDR3: TGTGCCAGCAGTACGACTAGCGCTCGGACCCAGTACTTC. Translation gives CASSTTSARTQYF.

This clonotype appeared a few times. The chain recombines TRBV20-1 with TRBJ2-3, with unresolved D. With 5 bases removed from V and 0 bases from J, the gap between germline ends came to 9 bases. The CDR3 runs to 13 residues. CDR1 and CDR2 from the germline V gene are DFQATT and SNEGSKA (reference sequence). In nucleotides, the CDR3 is TGCAGTGCTGACACAGACAGCACAGATACGCAGTATTTT. Amino acid sequence: CSADTDSTDTQYF.

This clonotype was found a few times. This rearrangement joins TRBV10-3 to TRBJ1-5; D is uncertain. V lost 11 bases and J lost 6, with 20 bases in between. This CDR3 has 14 amino acids. The germline CDR1 and CDR2 sequences are ENHRY and SYGVKD. Here the CDR3 DNA reads TGTGCCGTCCAAGAGGCGGCAGCTGGTCAGCCCCAGCATTTT. Translation: CAVQEAAAGQPQHF.

The chain carries TRBV20-1 and TRBJ1-1; the D gene is possibly TRBD1 (6 bases). Germline CDR1 is DFQATT and CDR2 is SNEGSKA (reference sequence). The V end lost 2 bases, the J end lost 2 bases, and 12 bases lay between the germline ends. This CDR3 contains 14 residues. The CDR3 DNA reads TGCAGTGCTAGACCAGGGGCGGGAAACACTGAAGCTTTCTTT. Its translation: CSARPGAGNTEAFF.

The V and J genes are TRBV3-1 and TRBJ2-1, with D possibly TRBD2 on 6 matching bases. With 1 base removed from V and 0 bases from J, the gap between germline ends came to 13 bases. The length of the CDR3 is 17 residues. CDR1 and CDR2 (germline): LGHDT, YNNKEL (reference sequence). DNA of the CDR3: TGTGCCAGCAGCCAAGGTTCGCTAGCGAGCTCCTACAATGAGCAGTTCTTC. Residues: CASSQGSLASSYNEQFF.

This rearrangement joins TRBV5-1 to TRBJ2-1, with TRBD2 matching over 7 bases. J lost 2 bases, V lost 4 bases, and 9 bases had no gene match. Germline V gives CDR1 SGHRS, CDR2 YFSETQ. The CDR3 is 16 residues long. Here the CDR3 reads CASSIAGTIAYNEQFF. The CDR3 DNA sequence: TGCGCCAGCAGCATCGCCGGGACTATCGCCTACAATGAGCAGTTCTTC.

This clonotype was observed a handful of times. Its ends do not fully match the called genes, so a read error is possible. J is TRBJ2-1 and V is TRBV12-3 or TRBV12-4, with 11 bases lining up with TRBD2. The CDR3 loop spans 16 amino acids. CDR3 in DNA: TGTGCCAGCAGTCCCAAGACTAGCGGGGTTTACAGTGAGCAGTTCTTC. Encoded protein: CASSPKTSGVYSEQFF.

The CDR3 DNA sequence: TGTGCCAGCAGTGACCCAAGGGAAGGGGGCTCCTACGAGCAGTACTTC. It codes for CASSDPREGGSYEQYF. The J gene is TRBJ2-7, the V gene TRBV25-1, with D perhaps TRBD1 (6 bases). Trimming stripped 3 bases from V and 0 bases from J, with 15 bases between. This CDR3 is 16 amino acids long. Germline V lookup: CDR1 MGHDK, CDR2 SYGVNS.